These 22 T cell receptor beta chains originate from one sample sequenced in a study of technical replicates of blood from several donors. Sequenced by immunoSEQ multiplex PCR; TCRdb stores in-frame clones only, minus some. The repertoire holds 98,000 or so clones, with 90% to 96% as singletons. Sequencing input: T cells isolated from PBMCs. The receptors shown here come from a human donor in good health.

The chain uses TRBV28 and TRBJ1-5; the D gene is possibly TRBD1 (6 bases). V was shortened by 6 bases and J by 7 bases, with 16 bases between the two germline ends. Germline-derived CDR1 and CDR2 are MDHEN and SYDVKM. The CDR3 spans 14 residues. The CDR3: CASRKGELRQPQHF. As DNA, the CDR3 is TGTGCCAGCAGGAAGGGGGAATTGAGGCAGCCCCAGCATTTT.

This clone was picked up one time. The V gene is TRBV28, the J gene TRBJ2-3, with no clear D. V was shortened by 1 base and J by 6 bases, with 8 bases between the two germline ends. CDR1 MDHEN and CDR2 SYDVKM come from the germline V gene. The CDR3 consists of 13 residues. The CDR3 is CASSLSHRDTQYF. CDR3 DNA: TGTGCCAGCAGTTTATCGCACCGGGATACGCAGTATTTT.

The chain combines TRBV13 with TRBJ2-1, with D perhaps matching TRBD2 (5 bases). Germline assignment: CDR1 PRHDT and CDR2 FYEKMQ (reference sequence). V lost 1 base and J 2 bases, leaving 9 bases between the germline ends. This CDR3 comprises 15 residues. CDR3 residues: CASSLEIGTYNEQFF. CDR3 DNA sequence: TGTGCCAGCAGCTTAGAAATCGGGACCTACAATGAGCAGTTCTTC.

CDR3 in DNA: TGTGCCACCACTATCTCCGGGGGGAGTCCCTATAGCGCTCATGGCTACACCTTC. Translation: CATTISGGSPYSAHGYTF. The rearrangement uses TRBV4-2 and TRBJ1-2; the D gene is possibly TRBD1 (5 bases). Germline V gene sequence: CDR1 LGHNA, CDR2 YNFKEQ. The CDR3 covers 18 residues. V was cut by 10 bases and J by 6 bases, with 33 bases left in between.

This chain links TRBV6-6 with TRBJ2-3; D unresolved. The CDR3 has 15 amino acids. Trimming removed 3 bases from V and 2 bases from J, with 12 bases in between. Per the germline V gene, CDR1 is MNHNY and CDR2 is SVGAGI (reference sequence). CDR3 nucleotides: TGTGCCAGCAGTTATCTGCGAACTTCCACAGATACGCAGTATTTT. Protein sequence: CASSYLRTSTDTQYF.

The genes are TRBV27 and TRBJ1-1; TRBD1 might be the D (5 bases). The CDR3 has 15 residues. V dropped 0 bases and J dropped 3 bases, with 11 bases sitting between them. The germline V gene encodes CDR1 MNHEY and CDR2 SMNVEV (reference sequence). CDR3 DNA: TGTGCCAGCAGTTTATCTAAGACAGCACACACTGAAGCTTTCTTT. Translating gives CASSLSKTAHTEAFF.

The chain combines TRBV7-9 with TRBJ2-2, with 7 bases that match TRBD1. Germline CDR1 is SEHNR and CDR2 is FQNEAQ (reference sequence). The V gene end was trimmed by 1 base and the J gene end by 4 bases; junction bases not matched to a gene: 9. The length of the CDR3 is 17 residues. CDR3 nucleotide sequence: TGTGCCAGCAGCTTAGGATCCGGGCAGGGGGTCACCGGGGAGCTGTTTTTT. Translation: CASSLGSGQGVTGELFF.

The chain joins TRBV6-1 to TRBJ2-7; the D gene is possibly TRBD1 (6 bases). V shed 7 bases and J shed 3 bases, with 13 bases lying between them. Germline V gene sequence: CDR1 MNHNS, CDR2 SASEGT. The CDR3 has 13 residues. CDR3 DNA: TGTGCCAGCATACGACAGGTGGACTACGAGCAGTACTTC. Its protein product is CASIRQVDYEQYF.

The chain couples TRBV19 to TRBJ2-7, with a tentative D call TRBD1 (6 bases). There are 13 residues in the CDR3. Looked up from germline, CDR1 is LNHDA and CDR2 is SQIVND (reference sequence). V lost 8 bases and J 4 bases, leaving 15 bases between the germline ends. The CDR3 sequence: CASSAAGEYEQYF. The CDR3 DNA reads TGTGCCAGTTCCGCCGCAGGGGAGTACGAGCAGTACTTC.

The gene calls are TRBV4-1 and TRBJ2-7; 7 bases agree with TRBD1. The germline CDR1 and CDR2 sequences are MGHRA and YSYEKL. The CDR3 is 16 residues long. The V gene end was trimmed by 1 base and the J gene end by 5 bases; junction bases not matched to a gene: 11. As DNA, the CDR3 is TGCGCCAGCAGCCAAGCCCGGGACAGCCTTTTGGACGAGCAGTACTTC. Its protein product is CASSQARDSLLDEQYF.

The chain links TRBV29-1 to TRBJ2-1, with 7 positions matching TRBD1. J gave up 2 bases and V 6 bases, and 10 bases lay outside the gene matches. The CDR3 is 15 amino acids. Germline-derived CDR1 and CDR2 are SQVTM and ANQGSEA. CDR3 coding DNA: TGCAGCGTGGACCCGACAGGGAGCACCTACAATGAGCAGTTCTTC. Its translation: CSVDPTGSTYNEQFF.

The chain employs TRBV5-4 and TRBJ1-3, with a possible D match to TRBD1 (5 bases). Germline lookup yields CDR1 SGHNT and CDR2 YYREEE (reference sequence). This CDR3 is 16 amino acids long. The V gene lost 0 bases and the J gene lost 0 bases, with 10 bases spanning the gap. The CDR3 loop is CASSLDYRSSGNTIYF. CDR3 sequence (DNA): TGTGCCAGCAGCTTGGATTACAGGAGCTCTGGAAACACCATATATTTT.

The rearrangement joins TRBV9 to TRBJ2-7; the match to TRBD1 covers 9 bases. This CDR3 comprises 15 residues. Germline CDR1 and CDR2: SGDLS and YYNGEE. The V gene end was trimmed by 0 bases and the J gene end by 5 bases; junction bases not matched to a gene: 6. The DNA of the CDR3 is TGTGCCAGCAGCGTAGGTGGGACAGGGTCCCACGAGCAGTACTTC. Its translation: CASSVGGTGSHEQYF.

V is TRBV29-1 and J is TRBJ2-7; D is possibly TRBD1 (7 bases). V was pared by 2 bases and J by 6 bases, with 14 bases between. Germline lookup yields CDR1 SQVTM and CDR2 ANQGSEA. The CDR3 has 13 amino acids. The CDR3 here is CSVELRQGGEQYF. The CDR3 DNA reads as TGCAGCGTTGAATTACGACAGGGAGGCGAGCAGTACTTC.

The rearrangement links TRBV5-6 to TRBJ2-1; 9 positions agree with TRBD1. Germline CDR1 reads SGHDT; CDR2 reads YYEEEE. This CDR3 contains 15 residues. V shed 3 bases and J 8 bases; nucleotides not matched to a gene: 9. CDR3 protein: CASSSGTGFLDEQFF. The CDR3 coding sequence is TGTGCCAGCAGCTCCGGGACAGGGTTTTTGGATGAGCAGTTCTTC.

The table lists this clone with a few counts. The chain couples TRBV11-2 to TRBJ1-2; D is unresolved. V lost 1 base to trimming and J lost 2 bases, with 14 bases between them. The CDR3 runs 16 residues. Germline assignment: CDR1 SGHAT and CDR2 FQNNGV. CDR3 DNA sequence: TGTGCCAGCAGCTTAGGGTTAACAGCGGAAAACTATGGCTACACCTTC. This gives the protein CASSLGLTAENYGYTF. The full variable domain, in which reference TRBV11-2 and TRBJ1-2 provide the parts outside the CDR3, is EAGVAQSPRYKIIEKRQSVAFWCNPISGHATLYWYQQILGQGPKLLIQFQNNGVVDDSQLPKDRFSAERLKGVDSTLKIQPAKLEDSAVYLCASSLGLTAENYGYTFGSGTRLTVV.

The chain is built from TRBV6-4 and TRBJ1-2; 7 bases are shared with TRBD1. The CDR3 runs to 14 residues. V was clipped by 6 bases and J by 3 bases; unmatched bases: 7. Germline-derived CDR1 and CDR2 are MRHNA and SNTAGT. CDR3 sequence reads: CASSQQGPDYGYTF. The CDR3 DNA reads as TGTGCCAGCAGCCAACAGGGGCCTGACTATGGCTACACCTTC.

This rearrangement joins TRBV13 to TRBJ1-2; D is possibly TRBD1 (6 bases). The CDR3 sequence is 12 residues long. Trimming removed 8 bases from V and 4 bases from J, with 11 bases in between. Germline lookup yields CDR1 PRHDT and CDR2 FYEKMQ (reference sequence). The DNA for the CDR3 is TGTGCCAGCCTCAGGGGCAGCTATGGCTACACCTTC. It codes for CASLRGSYGYTF.

The gene calls are TRBV6-5 and TRBJ1-4; 9 nucleotides agree with TRBD1. The CDR3 is 15 amino acids. Germline V gene lookup returns CDR1 MNHEY and CDR2 SVGAGI. After removal of 6 bases from V and 3 bases from J, the junction contained 5 bases not matched to a gene. CDR3 residues: CASRAQGASNEKLFF. In nucleotides, the CDR3 is TGTGCCAGCAGAGCACAGGGGGCCTCTAATGAAAAACTGTTTTTT.

The chain joins TRBV27 to TRBJ2-7; D gene unclear. V lost 6 bases and J lost 0, with 18 bases in between. Germline V gene sequence: CDR1 MNHEY, CDR2 SMNVEV (reference sequence). The CDR3 consists of 16 residues. The CDR3 DNA sequence: TGTGCCAGCAGCCTCTCCTCAGGCTCGCTCTCCTACGAGCAGTACTTC. Translating it yields CASSLSSGSLSYEQYF.

About this clone: The conserved closing phenylalanine or tryptophan is absent in this CDR3, likely reflecting a read error. V is TRBV6-5 and J is TRBJ1-2, with a possible D match to TRBD1 (6 bases). There are 11 residues in the CDR3. The V gene's germline CDR1 is MNHEY and CDR2 SVGAGI. The ends were cut back, 6 bases at V and 8 bases at J, with 10 bases in the middle. The chain's CDR3 is CASRTGNGYTL. The DNA of the CDR3 is TGTGCCAGCAGAACAGGGAACGGCTACACCCTC.

The J gene is TRBJ2-3, the V gene TRBV15, with no clear D. This CDR3 has 13 residues. V shed 6 bases and J shed 8 bases, with 15 bases lying between them. CDR1 and CDR2 from the germline V gene are LNHNV and YYDKDF (reference sequence). The CDR3 here is CATRKRQSGTQYF. CDR3 nucleotides: TGTGCCACCAGGAAGCGCCAATCGGGTACGCAGTATTTT.